The clone carrying this T cell receptor beta chain is large by share. As yet, its antigen is unknown. Relative to the germline gene, one junction end is altered; a read error may explain this. This beta chain is an unintended read in a library built for alpha chains; its size means little. TCRdb reprocessed the 5' RACE reads with MiXCR, giving one entry per CDR3 protein. Of roughly 10,000 distinct CDR3 sequences in the sample, roughly 3.5% were seen once. Time point denoted: sample taken at primary tumor resection. Unsorted tumor, nontumor lung tissue or cryopreserved PBMC supplied the whole RNA. The record originates from a study of spatial heterogeneity in lung cancer. Study background: The mean occurrence of each unique TCR and UMI combination in raw reads exceeded 9.5. General study findings and limits: More often at tumor resection than at routine follow-up, ubiquitous expanded tumor TCRs were detected in the blood.

The origin of this receptor is a female donor with early-stage non-small cell lung cancer. The sample here was PBMCs, taken at surgery.

As DNA, the CDR3 is TGTGCCAGCAGCTTCCCCCGAGGGACAGAGCCCCTTATCTTC. It translates to CASSFPRGTEPLIF. The chain combines TRBV7-9 with TRBJ1-2; 7 nucleotides agree with TRBD1. Germline V gene data show CDR1 as SEHNR and CDR2 as FQNEAQ (reference sequence). The CDR3 loop spans 14 amino acids.